This T cell receptor beta chain appears in the sequencing data of a study of blood T cell repertoires in COVID-19. The junction had 9 bases not matched to a gene; V was cut back by 4 bases and J by 2 bases. The germline gives CDR1 KGHDR, CDR2 SFDVKD. The CDR3 runs to 16 residues. This table comes from immunoSEQ multiplex PCR, and its TCRdb copy is limited to in-frame clones, with some not included. Of fewer than 500,000 clones in the sample, 85% to 90% were seen once. This TCR came from a man aged 25 to 40 who had recovered from COVID-19. The genes are TRBV24-1 and TRBJ2-7; 8 bases match TRBD1. Sequencing used PBMCs or T cells enriched from blood (not recorded which). DNA of the CDR3: TGTGCCACCAGTGAGAACACAGGGGGTTCAACCTACGAGCAGTACTTC. Translating it yields CATSENTGGSTYEQYF.